This T cell receptor (beta chain) came from a study of control samples from healthy donors and cancer patients. Clones were sequenced by immunoSEQ multiplex PCR, and TCRdb holds only the in-frame ones, with some missing. In the table there are 75,000 to 95,000 clones, about 88% of which are singletons. V lost 0 bases and J 0 bases, leaving 15 bases between the germline ends. The CDR3 covers 18 residues. The germline V gene encodes CDR1 LGHNT and CDR2 FRNRAP. Sequencing was carried out using PBMCs. The chain links TRBV12-5 to TRBJ1-5; unclear D gene. The source is a woman between 50 and 59 years old with colorectal cancer. The CDR3 spells CASGLVGFLADSNQPQHF. The CDR3 nucleotides read TGTGCTAGTGGTTTGGTCGGCTTTCTGGCAGATAGCAATCAGCCCCAGCATTTT.